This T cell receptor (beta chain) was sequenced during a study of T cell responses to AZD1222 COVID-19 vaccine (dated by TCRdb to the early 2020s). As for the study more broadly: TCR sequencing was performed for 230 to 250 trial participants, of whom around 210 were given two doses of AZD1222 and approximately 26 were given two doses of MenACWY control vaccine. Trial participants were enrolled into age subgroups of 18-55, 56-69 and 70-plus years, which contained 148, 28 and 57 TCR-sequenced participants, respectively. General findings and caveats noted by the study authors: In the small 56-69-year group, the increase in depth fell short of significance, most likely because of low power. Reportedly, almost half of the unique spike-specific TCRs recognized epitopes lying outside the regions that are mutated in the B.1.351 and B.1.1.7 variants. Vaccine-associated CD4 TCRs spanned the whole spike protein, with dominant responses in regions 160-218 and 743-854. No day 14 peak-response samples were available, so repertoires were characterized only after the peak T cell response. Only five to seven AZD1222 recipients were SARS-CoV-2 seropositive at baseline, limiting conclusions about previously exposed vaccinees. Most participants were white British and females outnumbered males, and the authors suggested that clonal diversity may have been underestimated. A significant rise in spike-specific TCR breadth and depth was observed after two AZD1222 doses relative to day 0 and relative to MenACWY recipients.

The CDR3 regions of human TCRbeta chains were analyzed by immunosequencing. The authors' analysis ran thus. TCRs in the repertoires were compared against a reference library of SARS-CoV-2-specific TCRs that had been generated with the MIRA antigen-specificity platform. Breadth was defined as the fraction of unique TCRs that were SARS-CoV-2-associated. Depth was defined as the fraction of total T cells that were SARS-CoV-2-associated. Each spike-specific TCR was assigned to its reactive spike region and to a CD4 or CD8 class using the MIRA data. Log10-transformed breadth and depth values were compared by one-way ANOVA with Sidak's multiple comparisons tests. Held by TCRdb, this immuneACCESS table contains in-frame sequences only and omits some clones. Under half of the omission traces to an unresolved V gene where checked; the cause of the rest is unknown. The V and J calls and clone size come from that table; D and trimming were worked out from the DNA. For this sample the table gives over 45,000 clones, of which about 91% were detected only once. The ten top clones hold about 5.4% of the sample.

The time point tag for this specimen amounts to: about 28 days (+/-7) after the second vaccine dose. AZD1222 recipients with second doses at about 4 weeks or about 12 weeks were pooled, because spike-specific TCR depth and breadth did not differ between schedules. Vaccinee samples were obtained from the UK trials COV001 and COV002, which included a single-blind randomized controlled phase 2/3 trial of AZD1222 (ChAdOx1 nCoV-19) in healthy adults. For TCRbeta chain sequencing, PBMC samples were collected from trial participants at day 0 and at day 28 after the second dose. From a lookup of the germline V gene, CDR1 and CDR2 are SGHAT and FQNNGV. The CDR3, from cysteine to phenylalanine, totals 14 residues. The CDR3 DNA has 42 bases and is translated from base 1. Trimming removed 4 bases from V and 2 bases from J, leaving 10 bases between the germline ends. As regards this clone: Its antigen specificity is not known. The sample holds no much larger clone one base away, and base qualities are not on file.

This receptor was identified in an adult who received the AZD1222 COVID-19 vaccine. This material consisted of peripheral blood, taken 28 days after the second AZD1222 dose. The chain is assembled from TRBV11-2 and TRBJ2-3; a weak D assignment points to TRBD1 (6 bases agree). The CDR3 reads CASSSRDITDTQYF. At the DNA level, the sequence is TGTGCCAGCAGCTCCCGGGACATCACAGATACGCAGTATTTT.